The present entry profiles one T cell receptor (beta chain) with its context. Its antigen is as yet unknown. Vbeta (60) and Jbeta (13) primers were used in the PCR. Repertoires were generated with immunoSEQ multiplex PCR, while TCRdb's copy carries only in-frame clones and drops some. The sample carries a few hundred thousand clones, about 93% recorded once. This specimen belongs to a study of cytomegalovirus exposure and HLA in healthy donors. Study-wide points: A highly shared variant cluster was judged a likely technical artifact. Some V segments, including TRBV6-2 and TRBV6-3, were excluded as indistinguishable. Analyzed later, association rates of TCRs varied across HLA loci, with DRB1 most and HLA-C fewest.

The V and J ends lost 3 bases and 4 bases, in that order; junction bases with no gene match: 5. Germline V lookup: CDR1 SGDLS, CDR2 YYNGEE. This CDR3 comprises 15 residues. Sequenced material: PBMCs. The V call is TRBV9, the J call TRBJ2-2, with 8 bases that match TRBD2. The source is a girl aged 2 to 9 in good health and CMV-seronegative. CDR3 sequence: CASSAGGTSTGELFF. In nucleotides, the CDR3 is TGTGCCAGCAGCGCGGGGGGGACTAGCACCGGGGAGCTGTTTTTT.